Listed below are T cell receptor beta chains from one sample, sequenced in a study of shared clonotypes between healthy human individuals. Profiled with immunoSEQ multiplex PCR; TCRdb holds only in-frame clones, not every one. The table has about 1,800,000 clones, just under 95% seen once. The sample consisted of naive CD8+ T cells sorted from blood. These receptor sequences come from a man between 18 and 35 years old in good health. Both conserved end residues are part of each CDR3. D genes are given only for firm matches. Size tells how often a clone was seen (once, few, many) or the class of an expanded clone, and some rows leave it out.

V gene	J gene	clone size	D gene	CDR3 protein	CDR3 DNA
TRBV7-9	TRBJ2-1	.	TRBD2	CASTPGGNEQFF	TGTGCCAGCACCCCGGGAGGGAATGAGCAGTTCTTC
TRBV9	TRBJ2-7	.	.	CASSVASSGASYEQYF	TGTGCCAGCAGCGTAGCTTCGTCGGGAGCCTCCTACGAGCAGTACTTC
TRBV14	TRBJ1-2	once	TRBD1	CASSQVPGQDGIYGYTF	TGTGCCAGCAGCCAAGTCCCGGGACAGGACGGGATCTATGGCTACACCTTC
TRBV27	TRBJ2-1	.	.	CASSLSGNNEQFF	TGTGCCAGCAGTTTATCGGGAAACAATGAGCAGTTCTTC
TRBV30	TRBJ1-4	.	.	CALDYLGANEKLFF	TGTGCCCTAGATTATTTGGGGGCTAATGAAAAACTGTTTTTT
TRBV9	TRBJ1-2	.	.	CASSVAGANYGYTF	TGTGCCAGCAGCGTAGCAGGGGCTAACTATGGCTACACCTTC
TRBV6-1	TRBJ1-5	once	.	CASSEWWGNSGNQPQHF	TGTGCCAGCAGTGAATGGTGGGGAAATTCGGGCAATCAGCCCCAGCATTTT
TRBV5-1	TRBJ1-1	.	.	CASGGGLGEDTEAFF	TGCGCCAGCGGCGGGGGGTTGGGAGAGGACACTGAAGCTTTCTTT
TRBV18	TRBJ2-3	.	.	CASSPPKGTGTDTQYF	TGTGCCAGCTCACCACCAAAAGGGACCGGCACAGATACGCAGTATTTT
TRBV28	TRBJ2-1	.	TRBD2	CASSLGGPGLANEQFF	TGTGCCAGCAGTTTGGGGGGGCCGGGACTAGCTAATGAGCAGTTCTTC
TRBV4-1	TRBJ1-5	.	TRBD1	CASSQAPGQGANQPQHF	TGCGCCAGCAGCCAAGCTCCGGGACAGGGGGCCAATCAGCCCCAGCATTTT
TRBV5-4	TRBJ2-7	.	.	CASSFTGSYEQYF	TGTGCCAGCAGCTTCACAGGCTCCTACGAGCAGTACTTC
TRBV7-8	TRBJ2-5	.	.	CASRVFHGETQYF	TGTGCCAGCAGAGTATTTCATGGAGAGACCCAGTACTTC
TRBV9	TRBJ2-7	.	.	CASSVGRTPNYEQYF	TGTGCCAGCAGCGTTGGGAGAACACCTAACTACGAGCAGTACTTC
TRBV5-1	TRBJ2-1	.	TRBD1	CASSLPPGQVYNEQFF	TGCGCCAGCAGCCTGCCACCGGGACAGGTCTACAATGAGCAGTTCTTC
TRBV14	TRBJ1-2	.	.	CASSQDGPRGSNYGYTF	TGTGCCAGCAGCCAAGATGGCCCCCGGGGGTCCAACTATGGCTACACCTTC
TRBV2	TRBJ2-6	.	.	CASSYHRDVIFSGANVLTF	TGTGCCAGCAGTTACCACCGGGACGTAATTTTCTCTGGGGCCAACGTCCTGACTTTC
TRBV27	TRBJ1-1	.	.	CASSLLGTGAEAFF	TGTGCCAGCAGTTTGCTCGGAACCGGGGCTGAAGCTTTCTTT
TRBV4-2	TRBJ2-3	.	TRBD2	CASSQAVAGGPADTQYF	TGTGCCAGCAGCCAAGCGGTAGCGGGGGGGCCGGCAGATACGCAGTATTTT
TRBV9	TRBJ2-3	once	.	CASSVAASTDTQYF	TGTGCCAGCAGCGTAGCGGCTAGCACAGATACGCAGTATTTT
TRBV7-3	TRBJ2-7	.	.	CASSLRGPINDEQYF	TGTGCCAGCAGCTTAAGGGGACCGATCAACGACGAGCAGTACTTC
TRBV6-5	TRBJ2-7	.	.	CASSYTMGAYEQYF	TGTGCCAGCAGTTACACGATGGGGGCCTACGAGCAGTACTTC
TRBV6-1	TRBJ1-1	.	.	CASSEVQGTEAFF	TGTGCCAGCAGTGAAGTCCAGGGCACTGAAGCTTTCTTT
TRBV27	TRBJ2-1	.	.	CAIWDSGYNEQFF	TGTGCCATCTGGGACAGCGGGTACAATGAGCAGTTCTTC
TRBV6-1	TRBJ2-5	.	.	CASSASDTNQETQYF	TGTGCCAGCAGTGCCTCGGACACCAACCAAGAGACCCAGTACTTC
TRBV5-1	TRBJ2-7	.	.	CASSLNPYEQYF	TGCGCCAGCAGCTTGAACCCCTACGAGCAGTACTTC
TRBV28	TRBJ2-5	.	.	CASSRLVGETQYF	TGTGCCAGCAGTCGACTAGTTGGTGAGACCCAGTACTTC
TRBV6-1	TRBJ2-4	.	TRBD2	CASSEFGSGGIQYF	TGTGCCAGCAGTGAATTCGGTAGCGGGGGGATTCAGTACTTC
TRBV5-4	TRBJ2-2	.	.	CASSRGSGELFF	TGTGCCAGCAGTCGGGGTTCCGGGGAGCTGTTTTTT
TRBV7-9	TRBJ2-1	.	.	CASSLGGDWSSYNEQFF	TGTGCCAGCAGCTTAGGCGGTGATTGGAGCTCCTACAATGAGCAGTTCTTC
TRBV29-1	TRBJ2-7	.	.	CSVDTGSYEQYF	TGCAGCGTTGATACAGGATCCTACGAGCAGTACTTC
TRBV2	TRBJ2-1	.	.	CASNELINNEQFF	TGTGCCAGCAATGAACTAATTAACAATGAGCAGTTCTTC
TRBV11-2	TRBJ1-6	.	TRBD1	CASSQGQSNSPLHF	TGTGCCAGCAGCCAGGGACAGAGTAATTCACCCCTCCACTTT
TRBV9	TRBJ2-3	.	.	CASSVVLRQSTDTQYF	TGTGCCAGCAGCGTAGTGTTGCGGCAAAGCACAGATACGCAGTATTTT
TRBV6-6	TRBJ1-4	.	.	CATGLVGLNEKLFF	TGTGCCACCGGGTTAGTGGGCCTAAATGAAAAACTGTTTTTT
TRBV27	TRBJ2-7	.	.	CASSLHGGVVYEQYF	TGTGCCAGCAGTTTACATGGGGGAGTTGTATACGAGCAGTACTTC
TRBV10-2	TRBJ2-7	.	TRBD1	CASRAGTGPYEQYF	TGCGCCAGCAGGGCCGGGACAGGCCCCTACGAGCAGTACTTC
TRBV14	TRBJ2-7	.	TRBD2	CASSLVLAGALQEEQYF	TGTGCCAGCAGCCTCGTTTTGGCGGGAGCTCTCCAGGAAGAGCAGTACTTC
TRBV27	TRBJ1-1	.	TRBD1	CASSWTGALIEAFF	TGTGCCAGCAGTTGGACAGGGGCCCTTATTGAAGCTTTCTTT
TRBV19	TRBJ2-3	.	.	CASSMKGWDTQYF	TGTGCCAGTAGTATGAAAGGTTGGGATACGCAGTATTTT
TRBV9	TRBJ1-2	.	.	CASSVGTDSTDGYTF	TGTGCCAGCAGCGTAGGGACGGACAGCACGGATGGCTACACCTTC
TRBV9	TRBJ1-4	.	TRBD1	CASNLQDRGDEKLFF	TGTGCCAGCAACTTACAGGACAGGGGCGACGAAAAACTGTTTTTT
TRBV5-1	TRBJ2-1	.	.	CASSINGEQFF	TGCGCCAGCAGCATAAACGGGGAGCAGTTCTTC
TRBV9	TRBJ1-2	once	.	CASSVGGPGANYGYTF	TGTGCCAGCAGCGTAGGAGGGCCTGGGGCTAACTATGGCTACACCTTC
TRBV12-5	TRBJ1-1	.	.	CASGWDLNTEAFF	TGTGCTAGTGGTTGGGACCTGAACACTGAAGCTTTCTTT
TRBV7-8	TRBJ2-3	.	.	CASSLVGTQRDTDTQYF	TGTGCCAGCAGCTTAGTCGGGACCCAAAGGGATACAGATACGCAGTATTTT
TRBV2	TRBJ2-7	once	.	CASSDSNSPYEQYF	TGTGCCAGCAGTGATTCGAACAGCCCCTACGAGCAGTACTTC
TRBV11-2	TRBJ2-7	.	.	CASSLAAVEQYF	TGTGCCAGCAGCTTAGCGGCGGTCGAGCAGTACTTC
TRBV2	TRBJ2-7	.	.	CASSPPIRGYEQYF	TGTGCCAGCAGCCCACCAATCAGGGGCTACGAGCAGTACTTC